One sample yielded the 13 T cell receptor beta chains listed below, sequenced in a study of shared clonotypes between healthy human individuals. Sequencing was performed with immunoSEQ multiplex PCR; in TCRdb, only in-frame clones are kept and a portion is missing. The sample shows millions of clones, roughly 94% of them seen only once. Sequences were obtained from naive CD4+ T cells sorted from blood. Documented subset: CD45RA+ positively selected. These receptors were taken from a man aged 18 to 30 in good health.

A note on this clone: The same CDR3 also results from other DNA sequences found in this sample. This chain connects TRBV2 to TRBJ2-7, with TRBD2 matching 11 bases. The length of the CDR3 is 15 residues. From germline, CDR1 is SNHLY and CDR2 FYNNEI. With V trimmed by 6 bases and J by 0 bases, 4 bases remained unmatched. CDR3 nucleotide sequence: TGTGCCAGCAGCGTAGCGGGGGGGTCCTCCTACGAGCAGTACTTC. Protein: CASSVAGGSSYEQYF.

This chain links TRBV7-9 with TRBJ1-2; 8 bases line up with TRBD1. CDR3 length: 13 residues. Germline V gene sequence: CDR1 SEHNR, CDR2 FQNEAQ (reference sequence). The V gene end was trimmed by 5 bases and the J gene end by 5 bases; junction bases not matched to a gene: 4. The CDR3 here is CASSQDRDYGYTF. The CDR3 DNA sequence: TGTGCCAGCAGCCAGGACAGGGATTATGGCTACACCTTC.

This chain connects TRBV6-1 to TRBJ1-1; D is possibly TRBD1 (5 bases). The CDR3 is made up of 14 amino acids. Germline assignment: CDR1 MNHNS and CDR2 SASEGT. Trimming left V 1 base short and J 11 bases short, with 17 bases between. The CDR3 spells CASSEGGMLDLAFF. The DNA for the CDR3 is TGTGCCAGCAGTGAAGGGGGCATGCTAGACTTGGCTTTCTTT.

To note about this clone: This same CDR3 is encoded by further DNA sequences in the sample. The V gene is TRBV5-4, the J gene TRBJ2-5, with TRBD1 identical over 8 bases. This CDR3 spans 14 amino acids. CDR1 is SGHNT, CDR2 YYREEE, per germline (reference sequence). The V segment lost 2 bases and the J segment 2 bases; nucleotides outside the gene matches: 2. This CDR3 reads CASSFTGGQETQYF. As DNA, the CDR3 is TGTGCCAGCAGCTTTACAGGGGGGCAAGAGACCCAGTACTTC.

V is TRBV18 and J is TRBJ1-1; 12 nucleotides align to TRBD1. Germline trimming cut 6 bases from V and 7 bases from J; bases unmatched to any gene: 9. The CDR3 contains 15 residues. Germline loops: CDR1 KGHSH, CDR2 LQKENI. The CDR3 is CASSRDRGRIGEAFF. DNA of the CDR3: TGTGCCAGCTCGCGGGACAGGGGGCGAATAGGTGAAGCTTTCTTT.

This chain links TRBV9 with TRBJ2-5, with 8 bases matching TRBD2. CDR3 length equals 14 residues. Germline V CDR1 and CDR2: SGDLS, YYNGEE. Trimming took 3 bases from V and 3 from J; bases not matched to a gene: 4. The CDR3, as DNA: TGTGCCAGCAGCGAATTTAGCGGGGAAGAGACCCAGTACTTC. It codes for CASSEFSGEETQYF.

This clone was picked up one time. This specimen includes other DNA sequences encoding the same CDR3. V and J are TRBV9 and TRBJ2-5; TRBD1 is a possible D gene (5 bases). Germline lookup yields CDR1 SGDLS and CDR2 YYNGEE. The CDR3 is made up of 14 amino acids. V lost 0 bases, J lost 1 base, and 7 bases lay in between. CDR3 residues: CASSVGQGQETQYF. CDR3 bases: TGTGCCAGCAGCGTAGGGCAGGGCCAAGAGACCCAGTACTTC.

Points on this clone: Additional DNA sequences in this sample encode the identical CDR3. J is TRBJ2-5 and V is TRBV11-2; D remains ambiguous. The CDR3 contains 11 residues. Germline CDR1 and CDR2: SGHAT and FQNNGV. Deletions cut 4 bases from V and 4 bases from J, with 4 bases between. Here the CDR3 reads CASSSRETQYF. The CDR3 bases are TGTGCCAGCAGCTCAAGAGAGACCCAGTACTTC.

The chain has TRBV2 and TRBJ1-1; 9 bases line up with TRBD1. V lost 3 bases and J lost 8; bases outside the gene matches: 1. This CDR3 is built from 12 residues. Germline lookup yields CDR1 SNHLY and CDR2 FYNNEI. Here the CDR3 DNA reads TGTGCCAGCAGTGACGACAGGGGGGAAGCTTTCTTT. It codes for CASSDDRGEAFF.

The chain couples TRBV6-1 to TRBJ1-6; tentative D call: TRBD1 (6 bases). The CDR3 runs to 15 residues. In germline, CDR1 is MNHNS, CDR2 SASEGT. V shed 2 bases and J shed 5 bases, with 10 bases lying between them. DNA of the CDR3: TGTGCCAGCAGTGAATGGACAGTTAATAATTCACCCCTCCACTTT. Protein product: CASSEWTVNNSPLHF.

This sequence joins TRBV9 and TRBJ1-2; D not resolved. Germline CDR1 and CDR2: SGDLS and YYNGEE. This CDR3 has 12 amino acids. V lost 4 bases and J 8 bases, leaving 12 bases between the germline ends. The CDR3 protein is CASSQLGQGYTF. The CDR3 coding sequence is TGTGCCAGCAGCCAATTAGGGCAGGGCTACACCTTC.

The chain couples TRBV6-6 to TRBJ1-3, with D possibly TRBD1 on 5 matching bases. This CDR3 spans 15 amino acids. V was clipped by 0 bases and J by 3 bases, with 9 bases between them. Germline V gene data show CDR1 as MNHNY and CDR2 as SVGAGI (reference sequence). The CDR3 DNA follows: TGTGCCAGCAGTTACTCGGAGAGGGGTGGAAACACCATATATTTT. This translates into CASSYSERGGNTIYF.

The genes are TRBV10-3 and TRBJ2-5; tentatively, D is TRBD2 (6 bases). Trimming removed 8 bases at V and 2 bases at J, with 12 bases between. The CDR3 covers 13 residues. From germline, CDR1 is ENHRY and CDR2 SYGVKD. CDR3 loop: CAISSSAQETQYF. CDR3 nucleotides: TGTGCCATCTCCTCTAGCGCACAAGAGACCCAGTACTTC.